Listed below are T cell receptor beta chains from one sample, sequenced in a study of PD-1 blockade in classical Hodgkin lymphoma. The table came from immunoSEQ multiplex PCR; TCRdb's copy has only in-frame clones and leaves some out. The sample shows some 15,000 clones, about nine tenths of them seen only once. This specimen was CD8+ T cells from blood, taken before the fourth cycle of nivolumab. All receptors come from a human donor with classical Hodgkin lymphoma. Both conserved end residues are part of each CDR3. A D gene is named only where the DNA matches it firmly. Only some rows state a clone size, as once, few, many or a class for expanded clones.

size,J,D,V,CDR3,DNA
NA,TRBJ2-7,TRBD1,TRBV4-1,CASSLEDREVAEQYF,TGCGCCAGCAGCCTAGAGGACAGGGAAGTGGCCGAGCAGTACTTC
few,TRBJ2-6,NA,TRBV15,CATSGGIGANVLTF,TGTGCCACCAGCGGAGGAATTGGGGCCAACGTCCTGACTTTC
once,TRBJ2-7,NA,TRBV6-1,CASSDWGNSYEQYF,TGTGCCAGCAGTGATTGGGGTAACTCCTACGAGCAGTACTTC
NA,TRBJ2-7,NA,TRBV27,CASGYANYEQYF,TGTGCCAGCGGCTACGCAAACTACGAGCAGTACTTC
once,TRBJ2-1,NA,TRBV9,CASSAPPGSANEQFF,TGTGCCAGCAGCGCTCCGCCGGGATCAGCCAATGAGCAGTTCTTC
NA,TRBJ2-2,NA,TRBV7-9,CASSSSLVGASNTGELFF,TGTGCCAGCAGCTCCTCCCTGGTGGGCGCCTCGAACACCGGGGAGCTGTTTTTT
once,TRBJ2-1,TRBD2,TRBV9,CASSADPLAGYSNEQFF,TGTGCCAGCAGCGCCGACCCCCTAGCGGGATATAGCAATGAGCAGTTCTTC
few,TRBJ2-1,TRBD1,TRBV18,CASSPGGSYNEQFF,TGTGCCAGCTCCCCAGGGGGCTCCTACAATGAGCAGTTCTTC
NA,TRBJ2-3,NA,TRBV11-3,CASSSSTDTQYF,TGTGCCAGCAGCTCCTCCACAGATACGCAGTATTTT
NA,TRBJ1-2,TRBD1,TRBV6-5,CASSPPDRDYGYTF,TGTGCCAGCAGTCCGCCCGACAGGGACTATGGCTACACCTTC
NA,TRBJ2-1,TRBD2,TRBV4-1,CASSQDWSGGAKNEQFF,TGCGCCAGCAGCCAAGACTGGAGCGGGGGGGCGAAAAATGAGCAGTTCTTC
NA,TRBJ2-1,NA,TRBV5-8,CASSNPRGSSYNEQFF,TGTGCCAGCAGCAATCCTCGGGGATCCTCCTACAATGAGCAGTTCTTC
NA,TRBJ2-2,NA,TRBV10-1,CASSDERGAGELFF,TGCGCCAGCAGTGATGAGAGGGGGGCCGGGGAGCTGTTTTTT
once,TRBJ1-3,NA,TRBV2,CARQAPRAGSGNTIYF,TGTGCCCGACAGGCACCACGGGCGGGTTCTGGAAACACCATATATTTT
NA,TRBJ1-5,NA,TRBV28,CASLQGINQPQHF,TGTGCCAGCCTACAGGGAATCAATCAGCCCCAGCATTTT
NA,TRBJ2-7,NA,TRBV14,CASSRPGDYEQYF,TGTGCCAGCAGCCGTCCAGGAGATTACGAGCAGTACTTC
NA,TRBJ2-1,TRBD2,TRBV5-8,CASSLGTGLGVEQFF,TGTGCCAGCAGCTTGGGTACGGGACTAGGCGTTGAGCAGTTCTTC
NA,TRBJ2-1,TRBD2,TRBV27,CASAGVLYNEQFF,TGTGCCTCAGCGGGAGTGCTTTACAATGAGCAGTTCTTC
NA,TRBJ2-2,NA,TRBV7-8,CASSHTDTGELFF,TGTGCCAGCAGCCACACCGACACCGGGGAGCTGTTTTTT
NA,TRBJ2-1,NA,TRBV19,CASSIGGDNEQFF,TGTGCCAGTAGTATAGGTGGGGACAATGAGCAGTTCTTC
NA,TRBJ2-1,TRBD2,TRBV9,CASSPGGSQQFF,TGTGCCAGCAGCCCCGGGGGGTCTCAGCAGTTCTTC
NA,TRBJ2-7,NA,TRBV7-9,CASSLTGPLHEQYF,TGTGCCAGCAGCTTAACAGGGCCTCTTCACGAGCAGTACTTC
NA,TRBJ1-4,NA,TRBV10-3,CAISAGSNEKLFF,TGTGCCATCAGTGCGGGGTCTAATGAAAAACTGTTTTTT
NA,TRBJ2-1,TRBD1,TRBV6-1,CASSLRDSEQFF,TGTGCCAGCAGCCTCCGGGACAGTGAGCAGTTCTTC
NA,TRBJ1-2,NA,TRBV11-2,CASSLGDNYYGYTF,TGTGCCAGCAGCTTGGGGGACAACTACTATGGCTACACCTTC
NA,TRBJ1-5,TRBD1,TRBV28,CASSPRDRAAEGNQPQHF,TGTGCCAGCAGCCCCAGGGACAGGGCGGCGGAGGGCAATCAGCCCCAGCATTTT
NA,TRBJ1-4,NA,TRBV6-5,CASSYHPSQGPLFF,TGTGCCAGCAGTTACCACCCCTCACAGGGCCCACTGTTTTTT
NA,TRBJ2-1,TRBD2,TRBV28,CASSFEREVRGEQFF,TGTGCCAGCAGTTTCGAGCGGGAGGTGAGAGGTGAGCAGTTCTTC
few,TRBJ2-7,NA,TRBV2,CASSERGTTYEQYF,TGTGCCAGCAGTGAACGAGGTACGACCTACGAGCAGTACTTC
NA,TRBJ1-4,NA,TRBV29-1,CSVDLGGAQKLFF,TGCAGCGTTGACCTCGGGGGAGCTCAAAAACTGTTTTTT
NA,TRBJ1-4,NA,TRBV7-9,CASSFGARANEKLFF,TGTGCCAGCAGCTTTGGGGCCAGGGCAAATGAAAAACTGTTTTTT
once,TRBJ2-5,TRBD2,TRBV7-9,CASSPRMAGVGETQYF,TGTGCCAGCAGCCCCAGAATGGCGGGAGTGGGTGAGACCCAGTACTTC
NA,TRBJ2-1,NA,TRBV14,CASSPFVTEWQQYEQFF,TGTGCCAGCAGCCCCTTCGTTACGGAATGGCAACAATATGAGCAGTTCTTC
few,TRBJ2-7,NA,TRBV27,CASSWAAGNEQYF,TGTGCCAGCAGTTGGGCGGCAGGGAACGAGCAGTACTTC
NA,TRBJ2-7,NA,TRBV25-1,CASSGDGPYEQYF,TGTGCCAGCAGTGGGGACGGGCCCTACGAGCAGTACTTC
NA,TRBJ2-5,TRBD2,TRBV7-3,CASRGLGEETQYF,TGTGCCAGCAGGGGACTAGGCGAGGAGACCCAGTACTTC
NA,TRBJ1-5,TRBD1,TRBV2,CASSLIRDSPSNQPQHF,TGTGCCAGCAGCCTGATTCGGGACAGCCCTAGCAATCAGCCCCAGCATTTT
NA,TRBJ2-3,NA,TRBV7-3,CASSSAGSTDTQYF,TGTGCCAGCAGCTCCGCTGGATCCACAGATACGCAGTATTTT
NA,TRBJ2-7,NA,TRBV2,CASANEAVYEQYF,TGTGCCAGCGCCAACGAAGCGGTCTACGAGCAGTACTTC
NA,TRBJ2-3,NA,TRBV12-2,CASRLRTRASTDTQYF,TGTGCAAGTCGCTTGCGGACTAGGGCTAGCACAGATACGCAGTATTTT
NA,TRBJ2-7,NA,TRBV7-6,CASSLGESEQYF,TGTGCCAGCAGCCTAGGAGAATCCGAGCAGTACTTC
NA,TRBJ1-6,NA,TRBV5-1,CASSDDVGDNSPLHF,TGCGCCAGCAGTGACGACGTGGGGGACAATTCACCCCTCCACTTT
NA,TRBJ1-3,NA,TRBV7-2,CASSGGGSGNTIYF,TGTGCCAGCAGCGGTGGGGGATCTGGAAACACCATATATTTT
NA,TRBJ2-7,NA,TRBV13,CASSLSGSASYEQYF,TGTGCCAGCAGCTTATCCGGATCGGCCTCCTACGAGCAGTACTTC
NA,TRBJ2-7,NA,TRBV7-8,CASSLDGLGYEQYF,TGTGCCAGCAGCTTAGACGGATTGGGCTACGAGCAGTACTTC
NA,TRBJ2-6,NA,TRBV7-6,CASSSLFTGSGANVLTF,TGTGCCAGCAGCTCCCTATTTACGGGGTCTGGGGCCAACGTCCTGACTTTC
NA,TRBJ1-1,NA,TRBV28,CASTLTDWNTEAFF,TGTGCCAGCACCCTGACGGATTGGAACACTGAAGCTTTCTTT
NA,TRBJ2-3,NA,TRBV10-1,CASSESSAAAFTDTQYF,TGCGCCAGCAGTGAGTCCTCCGCAGCGGCCTTCACAGATACGCAGTATTTT
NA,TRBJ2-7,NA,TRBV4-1,CASSQGWDFSYEQYF,TGCGCCAGCAGCCAAGGCTGGGACTTCTCCTACGAGCAGTACTTC
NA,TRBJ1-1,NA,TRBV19,CASSIDGGMNTEAFF,TGTGCCAGTAGTATAGACGGGGGTATGAACACTGAAGCTTTCTTT